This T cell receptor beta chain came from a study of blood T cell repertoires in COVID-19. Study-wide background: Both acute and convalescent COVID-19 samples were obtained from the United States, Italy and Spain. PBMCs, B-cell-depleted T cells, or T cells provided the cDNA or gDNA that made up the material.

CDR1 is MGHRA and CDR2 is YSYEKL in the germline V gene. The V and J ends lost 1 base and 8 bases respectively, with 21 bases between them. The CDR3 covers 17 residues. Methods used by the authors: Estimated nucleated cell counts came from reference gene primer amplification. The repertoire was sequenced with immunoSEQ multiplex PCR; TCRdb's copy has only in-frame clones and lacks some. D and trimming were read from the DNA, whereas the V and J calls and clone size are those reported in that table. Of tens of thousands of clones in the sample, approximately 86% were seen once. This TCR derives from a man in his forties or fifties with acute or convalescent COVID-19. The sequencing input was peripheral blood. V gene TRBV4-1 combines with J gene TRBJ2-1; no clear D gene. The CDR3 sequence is CASSQVDMGLMGDEQFF. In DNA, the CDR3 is TGCGCCAGCAGCCAAGTCGATATGGGTCTAATGGGCGATGAGCAGTTCTTC.